The TCR beta chain described here comes from a study of cytomegalovirus exposure and HLA in healthy donors. From germline, CDR1 is SGHNT and CDR2 YENEEA. CDR3 length equals 13 residues. The junction had 7 bases not matched to a gene; V was cut back by 5 bases and J by 6 bases. Researchers ran the PCR with 60 Vbeta and 13 Jbeta primers. Profiled with immunoSEQ multiplex PCR; TCRdb holds only in-frame clones, not every one. The profile covers approximately 150,000 clones, with 75% appearing a single time and approximately 2.3% taken by the ten largest. Specimen: PBMCs. The genes are TRBV11-3 and TRBJ2-7; 7 bases match TRBD2. The clonotype comes from a female donor in good health and CMV-seronegative. The CDR3 spells CASSPRGRGEQYF. The CDR3 region has the DNA TGTGCCAGCAGCCCCCGGGGGAGGGGCGAGCAGTACTTC.